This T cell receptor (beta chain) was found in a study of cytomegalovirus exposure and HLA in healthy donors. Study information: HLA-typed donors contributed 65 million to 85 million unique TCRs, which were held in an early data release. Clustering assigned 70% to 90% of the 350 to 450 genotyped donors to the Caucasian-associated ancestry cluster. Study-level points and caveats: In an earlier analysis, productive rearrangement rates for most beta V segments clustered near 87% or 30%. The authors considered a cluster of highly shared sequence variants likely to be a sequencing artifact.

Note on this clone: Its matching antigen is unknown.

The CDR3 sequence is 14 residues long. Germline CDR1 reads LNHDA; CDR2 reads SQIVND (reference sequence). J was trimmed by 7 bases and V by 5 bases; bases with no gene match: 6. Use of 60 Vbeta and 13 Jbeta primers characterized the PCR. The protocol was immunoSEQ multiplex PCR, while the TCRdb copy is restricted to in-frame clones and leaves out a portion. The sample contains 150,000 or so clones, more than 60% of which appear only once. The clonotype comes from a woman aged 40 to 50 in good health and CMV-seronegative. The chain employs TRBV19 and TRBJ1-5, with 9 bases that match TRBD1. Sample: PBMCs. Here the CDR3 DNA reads TGTGCCAGTAGTGTGACAGGGGGGCGACAGCCCCAGCATTTT. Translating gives CASSVTGGRQPQHF.